The T cell receptor (beta chain) described here comes from a study of T cell repertoires in cytomegalovirus infection. Study at large: Based on public TCR beta signatures, there were indications of CMV infection and of a matching HLA type.

There are a few counts of this clonotype. Its matching antigen is unknown. The CDR3 totals 15 residues. The J segment lost 2 bases and the V segment lost 3 bases, leaving 3 bases of the junction unmatched. Overall study results and limits: CMV-specific TCR beta clonotypes restricted by HLA-C were the ones dominating the ex vivo response.

TCRdb analysed the reads with MiXCR anew, one entry per CDR3 protein. This table has about 340,000 distinct CDR3 sequences, 25% to 30% appearing once. Source: cultured PBMCs, taken from culture after CMV antigen stimulation. The sequence was collected from a human donor in good health (CMV status not recorded). Some clones in this sample may be carry-over from other donors' samples. The gene calls are TRBV12-3 or TRBV12-4 and TRBJ1-5, with 8 bases that match TRBD1. CDR3 in DNA: TGTGCCAGCAGTTTCGGACAGGGCGGCAATCAGCCCCAGCATTTT. This translates into CASSFGQGGNQPQHF.